This passage covers 9 T cell receptor beta chains from one sample sequenced in a study of cytomegalovirus exposure and HLA in healthy donors. PCR was performed using 60 Vbeta and 13 Jbeta primers. The assay was immunoSEQ multiplex PCR, and TCRdb's table has in-frame clones only and misses some. Found here are around 150,000 clones, around 79% of them singletons; the top ten hold roughly 7.3%. Sequences were obtained from PBMCs. These TCRs come from a male donor in good health and CMV-seropositive.

V is TRBV10-3 and J is TRBJ1-2, with 11 bases that match TRBD1. The germline V gene has CDR1 ENHRY and CDR2 SYGVKD. The length of the CDR3 is 17 residues. J gave up 4 bases and V 6 bases, and 13 bases lay outside the gene matches. CDR3 DNA sequence: TGTGCCATCAGCCCCGGGACAGGGGGTTCCTTTTTCTATGGCTACACCTTC. The encoded protein is CAISPGTGGSFFYGYTF.

This clone showed up just once. The chain is built from TRBV27 and TRBJ2-3; 11 nucleotides match TRBD2. Germline CDR1 MNHEY, CDR2 SMNVEV (reference sequence). V was pared by 2 bases and J by 3 bases, with 10 bases of the junction left unmatched. This CDR3 spans 18 amino acids. The CDR3 DNA follows: TGTGCCAGCAGTTTACGCCCCTCTAGCGGGGGGAGGACAGATACGCAGTATTTT. This encodes CASSLRPSSGGRTDTQYF.

With respect to this clone: This sample includes further DNA sequences coding for the same CDR3. J is TRBJ1-1 and V is TRBV7-2, with D possibly matching TRBD1 (5 bases). This CDR3 spans 15 amino acids. Germline CDR1 and CDR2: SGHTA and FQGNSA. V lost 1 base, J lost 1 base, and 10 bases lay in between. The CDR3 protein is CASSLGGGRNTEAFF. The CDR3 bases are TGTGCCAGCAGCTTAGGGGGGGGACGGAACACTGAAGCTTTCTTT.

There are a few counts of this clone. The chain links TRBV6-5 to TRBJ1-6, with a possible D match to TRBD1 (6 bases). Deletions cut 1 base from V and 7 bases from J, with 14 bases between. Germline V gene lookup returns CDR1 MNHEY and CDR2 SVGAGI. The CDR3 runs to 16 residues. This CDR3 is CASSYYARGTNSPLHF. CDR3 DNA sequence: TGTGCCAGCAGTTACTATGCCAGGGGAACAAATTCACCCCTCCACTTT.

The chain uses TRBV4-3 and TRBJ1-2; D remains ambiguous. This CDR3 has 15 amino acids. V was clipped by 0 bases and J by 0 bases, with 8 bases between them. CDR1 is LGHNA, CDR2 YSLEER, per germline. The CDR3 reads CASSQDAGSNYGYTF. The CDR3 nucleotides are TGCGCCAGCAGCCAAGATGCAGGTTCTAACTATGGCTACACCTTC.

The V call is TRBV25-1, the J call TRBJ1-1; 7 bases align to TRBD1. V shed 1 base and J 10 bases; nucleotides not matched to a gene: 6. Germline lookup yields CDR1 MGHDK and CDR2 SYGVNS. This CDR3 contains 13 residues. The CDR3 spells CASSESGWTGAFF. CDR3 DNA: TGTGCCAGCAGTGAATCAGGGTGGACAGGAGCTTTCTTT.

This rearrangement joins TRBV4-2 to TRBJ2-3, with no clear D. CDR1 and CDR2 (germline): LGHNA, YNFKEQ. Trimming left V 8 bases short and J 3 bases short, with 6 bases between. The CDR3 covers 11 residues. The chain's CDR3 is CASQSTDTQYF. For the CDR3, the DNA is TGTGCCAGCCAATCAACAGATACGCAGTATTTT.

The chain combines TRBV7-9 with TRBJ2-2; TRBD2 aligns across 9 bases. The V gene's germline CDR1 is SEHNR and CDR2 FQNEAQ (reference sequence). The CDR3 is 16 residues long. Unmatched junction bases numbered 3, after V lost 3 bases and J lost 1 base. For the CDR3, the DNA is TGTGCCAGCAGCTTGGTAGCGGGGGTGAACACCGGGGAGCTGTTTTTT. Its protein product is CASSLVAGVNTGELFF.

The V gene is TRBV19, the J gene TRBJ2-6; D is uncertain. Trimming cost V 7 bases and J 6 bases, with 13 bases left between them. Germline loops: CDR1 LNHDA, CDR2 SQIVND (reference sequence). The CDR3 is 14 residues long. CDR3 region: CASKVQQEANVLTF. The DNA for the CDR3 is TGTGCCAGTAAGGTCCAGCAGGAGGCCAACGTCCTGACTTTC.